The present entry profiles one T cell receptor (beta chain) with its context. V was pared by 3 bases and J by 6 bases, with 7 bases of the junction left unmatched. Germline CDR1 SGHRS, CDR2 YFSETQ. The CDR3 covers 14 residues. Some clones are missing from TCRdb's copy, which holds only in-frame ones; the method was immunoSEQ multiplex PCR. The sample gives about 2.4 million clones, 85% to 95% of which show up once; 0.14% is in the top ten. The record originates from a study of shared clonotypes between healthy human individuals. Material for sequencing was naive CD4+ T cells sorted from blood. Specified subset: CD45RA+ positively selected. The rearrangement uses TRBV5-1 and TRBJ1-2, with 8 bases fitting TRBD1. The clonotype was recovered from a man in his late teens or twenties in good health. For the CDR3, the DNA is TGCGCCAGCAGCTCGGCCGGACAGGGCGATGGCTACACCTTC. Translation gives CASSSAGQGDGYTF.